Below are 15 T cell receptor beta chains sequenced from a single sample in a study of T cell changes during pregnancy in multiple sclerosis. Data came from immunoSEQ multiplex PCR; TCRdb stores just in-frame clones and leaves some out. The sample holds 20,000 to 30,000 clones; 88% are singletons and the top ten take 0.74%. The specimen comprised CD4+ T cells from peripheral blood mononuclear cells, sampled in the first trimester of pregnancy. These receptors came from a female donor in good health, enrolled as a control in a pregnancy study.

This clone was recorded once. CDR3 amino acids: CAWSKRGSEQYF. CDR3 DNA sequence: TGTGCCTGGAGTAAGCGGGGGAGTGAGCAGTACTTC. The V call is TRBV30, the J call TRBJ2-7, with 8 nucleotides matching TRBD2. The trim removed 2 bases at V and 7 bases at J, leaving 4 bases unmatched. In germline, CDR1 is GTSNPN, CDR2 SVGIG (reference sequence). This CDR3 region has 12 residues.

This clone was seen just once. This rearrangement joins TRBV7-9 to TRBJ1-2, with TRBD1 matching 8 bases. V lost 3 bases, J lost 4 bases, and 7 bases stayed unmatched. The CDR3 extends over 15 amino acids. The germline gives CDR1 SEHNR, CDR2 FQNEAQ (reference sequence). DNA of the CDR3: TGTGCCAGCAGCTTCCAGACAGGGGCCGCCTATGGCTACACCTTC. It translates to CASSFQTGAAYGYTF. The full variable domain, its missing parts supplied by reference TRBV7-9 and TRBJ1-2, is DTGVSQNPRHKITKRGQNVTFRCDPISEHNRLYWYRQTLGQGPEFLTYFQNEAQLEKSRLLSDRFSAERPKGSFSTLEIQRTEQGDSAMYLCASSFQTGAAYGYTFGSGTRLTVV.

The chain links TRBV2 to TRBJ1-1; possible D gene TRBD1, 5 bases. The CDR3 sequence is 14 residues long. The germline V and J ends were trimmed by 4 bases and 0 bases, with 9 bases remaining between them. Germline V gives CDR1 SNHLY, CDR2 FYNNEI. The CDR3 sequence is CASSGQLLNTEAFF. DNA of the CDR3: TGTGCCAGCAGTGGACAGCTACTGAACACTGAAGCTTTCTTT.

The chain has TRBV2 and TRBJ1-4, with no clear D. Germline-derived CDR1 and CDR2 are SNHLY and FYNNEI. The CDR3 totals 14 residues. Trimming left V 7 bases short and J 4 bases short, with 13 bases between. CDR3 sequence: CASTFTSFNEKLFF. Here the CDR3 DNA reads TGTGCCAGCACCTTCACGAGCTTTAATGAAAAACTGTTTTTT. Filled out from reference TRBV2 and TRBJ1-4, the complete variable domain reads EPEVTQTPSHQVTQMGQEVILRCVPISNHLYFYWYRQILGQKVEFLVSFYNNEISEKSEIFDDQFSVERPDGSNFTLKIRSTKLEDSAMYFCASTFTSFNEKLFFGSGTQLSVL.

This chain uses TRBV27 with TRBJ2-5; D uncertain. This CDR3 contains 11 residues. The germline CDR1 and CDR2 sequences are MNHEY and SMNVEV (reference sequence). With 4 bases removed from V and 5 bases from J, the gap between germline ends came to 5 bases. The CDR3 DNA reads TGTGCCAGCAGTTATCAGGAGACCCAGTACTTC. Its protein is CASSYQETQYF.

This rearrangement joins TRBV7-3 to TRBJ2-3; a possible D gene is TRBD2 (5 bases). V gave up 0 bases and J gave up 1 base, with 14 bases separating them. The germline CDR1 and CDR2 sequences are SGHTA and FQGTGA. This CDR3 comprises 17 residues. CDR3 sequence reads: CASSLTPSGGGTDTQYF. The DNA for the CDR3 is TGTGCCAGCAGCTTAACCCCAAGCGGCGGTGGCACAGATACGCAGTATTTT.

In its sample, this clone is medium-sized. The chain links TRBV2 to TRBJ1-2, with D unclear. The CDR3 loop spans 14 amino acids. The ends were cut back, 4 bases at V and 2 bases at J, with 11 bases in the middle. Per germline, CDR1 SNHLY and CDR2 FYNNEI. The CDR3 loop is CASSGEATNYGYTF. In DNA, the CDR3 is TGTGCCAGCAGTGGCGAGGCTACCAACTATGGCTACACCTTC.

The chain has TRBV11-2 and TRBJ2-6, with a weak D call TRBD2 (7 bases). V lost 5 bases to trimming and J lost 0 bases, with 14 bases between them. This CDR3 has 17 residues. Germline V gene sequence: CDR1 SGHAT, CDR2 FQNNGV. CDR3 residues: CASSPGGHLSGANVLTF. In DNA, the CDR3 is TGTGCCAGCAGCCCGGGGGGACACCTCTCTGGGGCCAACGTCCTGACTTTC.

This CDR3 reads CASSTRQGAHGQPQHF. The CDR3 nucleotides read TGTGCCAGCAGCACCAGACAGGGGGCGCATGGTCAGCCCCAGCATTTT. The chain joins TRBV5-6 to TRBJ1-5; 10 nucleotides line up with TRBD1. Germline loops: CDR1 SGHDT, CDR2 YYEEEE. V shed 4 bases, J shed 6 bases, and the junction held 10 bases outside the gene matches. The CDR3 sequence is 16 residues long.

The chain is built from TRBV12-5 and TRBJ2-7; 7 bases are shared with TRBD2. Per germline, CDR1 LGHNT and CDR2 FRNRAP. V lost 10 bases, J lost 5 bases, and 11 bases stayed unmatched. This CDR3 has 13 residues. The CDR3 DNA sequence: TGTGCTACCTCCCGGGACTACCTCCACGAGCAGTACTTC. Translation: CATSRDYLHEQYF.

The CDR3 nucleotides are TGTGCCAGCAGCTTCCTAGCGTCGTCCTACGAGCAGTACTTC. Amino acid sequence: CASSFLASSYEQYF. The chain is built from TRBV11-2 and TRBJ2-7, with D possibly matching TRBD2 (6 bases). The CDR3 is 14 residues long. Germline lookup yields CDR1 SGHAT and CDR2 FQNNGV. Trimming took 3 bases from V and 1 from J, leaving 10 bases between them.

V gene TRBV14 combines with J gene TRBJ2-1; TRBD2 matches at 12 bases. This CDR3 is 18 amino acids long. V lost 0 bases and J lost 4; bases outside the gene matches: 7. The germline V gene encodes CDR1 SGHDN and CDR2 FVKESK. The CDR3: CASSQERLAGGPYNEQFF. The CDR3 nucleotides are TGTGCCAGCAGCCAAGAAAGGCTAGCGGGGGGGCCTTACAATGAGCAGTTCTTC.

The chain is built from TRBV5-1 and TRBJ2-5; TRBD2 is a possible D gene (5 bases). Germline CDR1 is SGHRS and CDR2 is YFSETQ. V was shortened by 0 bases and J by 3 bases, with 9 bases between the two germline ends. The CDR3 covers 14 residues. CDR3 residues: CASSLGTHEETQYF. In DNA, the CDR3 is TGCGCCAGCAGCTTGGGGACTCATGAAGAGACCCAGTACTTC. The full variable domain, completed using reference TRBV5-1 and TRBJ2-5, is KAGVTQTPRYLIKTRGQQVTLSCSPISGHRSVSWYQQTPGQGLQFLFEYFSETQRNKGNFPGRFSGRQFSNSRSEMNVSTLELGDSALYLCASSLGTHEETQYFGPGTRLLVL.

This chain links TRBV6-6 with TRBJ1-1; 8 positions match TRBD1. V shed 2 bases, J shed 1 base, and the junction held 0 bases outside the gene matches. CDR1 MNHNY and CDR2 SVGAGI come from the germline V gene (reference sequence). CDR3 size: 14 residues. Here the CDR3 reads CASSYDRGNTEAFF. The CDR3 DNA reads TGTGCCAGCAGTTACGACAGGGGGAACACTGAAGCTTTCTTT.

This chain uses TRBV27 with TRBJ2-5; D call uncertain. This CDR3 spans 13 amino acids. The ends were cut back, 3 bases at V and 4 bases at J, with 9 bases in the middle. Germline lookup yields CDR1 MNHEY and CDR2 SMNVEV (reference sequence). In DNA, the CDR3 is TGTGCCAGCAGTTTGCGGCAAAGAGAGACCCAGTACTTC. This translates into CASSLRQRETQYF.